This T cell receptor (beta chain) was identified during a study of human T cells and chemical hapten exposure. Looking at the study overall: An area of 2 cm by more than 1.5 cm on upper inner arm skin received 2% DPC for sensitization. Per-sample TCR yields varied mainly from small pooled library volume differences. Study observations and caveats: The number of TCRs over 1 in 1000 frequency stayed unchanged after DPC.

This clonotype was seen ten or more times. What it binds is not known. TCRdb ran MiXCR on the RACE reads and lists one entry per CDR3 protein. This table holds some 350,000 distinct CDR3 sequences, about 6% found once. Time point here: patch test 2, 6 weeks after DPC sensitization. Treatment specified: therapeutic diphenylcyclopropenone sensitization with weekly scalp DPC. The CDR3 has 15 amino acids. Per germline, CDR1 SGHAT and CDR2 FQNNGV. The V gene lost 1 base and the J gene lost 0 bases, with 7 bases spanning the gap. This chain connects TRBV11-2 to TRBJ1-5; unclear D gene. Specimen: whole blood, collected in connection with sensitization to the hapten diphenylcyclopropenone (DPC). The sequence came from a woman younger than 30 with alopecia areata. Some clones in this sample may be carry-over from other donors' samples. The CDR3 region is CASSLGGGSNQPQHF. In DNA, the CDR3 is TGTGCCAGCAGCTTAGGTGGAGGTAGCAATCAGCCCCAGCATTTT.